These T cell receptor beta chains were read from a single sample in a study of blood T cell repertoires in COVID-19. Generated by immunoSEQ multiplex PCR, the TCRdb table keeps only in-frame clones and is missing some. The table has under 200,000 clones, about 89% seen once. Sequencing was carried out using peripheral blood. These receptors were collected from a man between 65 and 79 years old with acute or convalescent COVID-19. Both conserved end residues are part of each CDR3. A D gene is named only where the DNA matches it firmly. Where a row states a size, it is once, few, many or the class of an expanded clone; other rows omit it.

>NA|TRBV5-1|NA|TRBJ1-1
TGCGCCAGCAGCGGCAGGGAGAACACTGAAGCTTTCTTT
CASSGRENTEAFF
>NA|TRBV3-1/TRBV3-2|NA|TRBJ1-3
TGTGCCAGCAGCCGGGGCCAGGGTTCTGGAAACACCATATATTTT
CASSRGQGSGNTIYF
>NA|TRBV27|NA|TRBJ2-7
TGTGCCAGCAGTCGGACAGATCTCCTTAACGAGCAGTACTTC
CASSRTDLLNEQYF
>NA|TRBV3-1/TRBV3-2|once|TRBJ2-2
TGTGCCAGCAGCCAAGACAGCGGCGGGGAGCTGTTTTTT
CASSQDSGGELFF
>TRBD2|TRBV9|once|TRBJ2-1
TGTGCCAGCAGCTACTTCCCGGGACTAGCGGTGAATGAGCAGTTCTTC
CASSYFPGLAVNEQFF
>NA|TRBV9|NA|TRBJ1-6
TGTGCCAGCAGCGAGGACGGGATGAATTCACCCCTCCACTTT
CASSEDGMNSPLHF
>TRBD2|TRBV7-7|NA|TRBJ2-5
TGTGCCAGCAGCTTAGGGCGGGGGGTTTCGATTAGGCGAGAGACCCAGTACTTC
CASSLGRGVSIRRETQYF
>NA|TRBV9|NA|TRBJ2-1
TGTGCCAGCAGCGTAGACAGCAATGAGCAGTTCTTC
CASSVDSNEQFF
>TRBD1|TRBV28|NA|TRBJ1-4
TGTGCCAGCAGTTTATACGCCAGGGGGCGGCTTAATAATGAAAAACTGTTTTTT
CASSLYARGRLNNEKLFF
>TRBD2|TRBV18|NA|TRBJ2-4
TGTGCCAGCTCATCCCCGGGGGGGGCTAAAAACATTCAGTACTTC
CASSSPGGAKNIQYF
>TRBD1|TRBV2|NA|TRBJ1-2
TGTGCCAGCAGCGTGGGGACAGGGGGCCGTGGCTACACCTTC
CASSVGTGGRGYTF
>NA|TRBV12-5|few|TRBJ2-7
TGTGCTAGTGACGACAGCCTACCAACCTACGAGCAGTACTTC
CASDDSLPTYEQYF
>NA|TRBV4-3|NA|TRBJ2-7
TGCGCCAGCAGCCAACTGACTGGTCGAGAGCAGTACTTC
CASSQLTGREQYF
>TRBD1|TRBV2|NA|TRBJ1-2
TGTGCCAGCAGGCCGACAGGGAGTAGTGGCTACACCTTC
CASRPTGSSGYTF
>NA|TRBV11-2|NA|TRBJ2-5
TGTGCCAGCAGCTTGGCACAGTCGGAGACCCAGTACTTC
CASSLAQSETQYF
>NA|TRBV27|NA|TRBJ1-1
TGTGCCAGCAGTTTAGGTACCCCGACAGAAGCTTTCTTT
CASSLGTPTEAFF
>NA|TRBV5-1|NA|TRBJ2-2
TGCGCCAGCAGCTTAGCGGTGAACACCGGGGAGCTGTTTTTT
CASSLAVNTGELFF
>NA|TRBV27|once|TRBJ1-1
TGTGCCAGCAGTTTAATGGCGGTGAACACTGAAGCTTTCTTT
CASSLMAVNTEAFF
>TRBD1|TRBV3-1/TRBV3-2|NA|TRBJ1-3
TGTGCCAGCAGCCCTAGGGACAGGGGAAACACCATATATTTT
CASSPRDRGNTIYF
>NA|TRBV7-7|once|TRBJ2-3
TGTGCCAGCAGCTTAGAGGGGACGGGGGCAGATACGCAGTATTTT
CASSLEGTGADTQYF
>TRBD1|TRBV24-1|NA|TRBJ2-7
TGTGCCACCAGTGATGCGGACAGGGCCCCTCCCTACGAGCAGTACTTC
CATSDADRAPPYEQYF
>TRBD1|TRBV19|NA|TRBJ2-2
TGTGCCAGTAGCCTAACAGGGGAAGGCACCGGGGAGCTGTTTTTT
CASSLTGEGTGELFF
>NA|TRBV6-6|NA|TRBJ2-5
TGTGCCAGCAGTTACCTCCAAGGGGCAAGTTCGGACTTC
CASSYLQGASSDF
>TRBD1|TRBV5-1|NA|TRBJ1-4
TGCGCCAGCAGCGGGGGACAGGGAGGGGAAAAACTGTTTTTT
CASSGGQGGEKLFF
>NA|TRBV7-3|NA|TRBJ2-1
TGTGCCAGCAGCGGATACACTAGCAGCGAGCAGTTCTTC
CASSGYTSSEQFF
>NA|TRBV25-1|NA|TRBJ2-3
TGTGCCAGCAGTGATTCTAGAACAGATACGCAGTATTTT
CASSDSRTDTQYF
>TRBD1|TRBV19|NA|TRBJ2-3
TGTGCCAGTAGCAGACAGGGAAGCACAGATACGCAGTATTTT
CASSRQGSTDTQYF
>NA|TRBV2|NA|TRBJ2-5
TGTGCCAGCACTACCGGACTACAAGAGACCCAGTACTTC
CASTTGLQETQYF
>TRBD1|TRBV30|NA|TRBJ1-5
TGTGCCTGGAGTAGGGACAGGGGTAGTCAGCCCCAGCATTTT
CAWSRDRGSQPQHF
>TRBD2|TRBV19|NA|TRBJ2-5
TGTGCCAGTAGCCTAGCGGACCAAGAGACCCAGTACTTC
CASSLADQETQYF
>NA|TRBV5-1|NA|TRBJ2-1
TGCGCCAGCAGCCCAGACAGGACCTCCTACAATGAGCAGTTCTTC
CASSPDRTSYNEQFF
>TRBD2|TRBV28|NA|TRBJ2-3
TGTGCCAGTCTAGTCGGGGGGGATACGCAGTATTTT
CASLVGGDTQYF
>TRBD1|TRBV7-6|NA|TRBJ1-2
TGTGCCAGCAGCCGCGAAGGGGGCGCGGGCTACACCTTC
CASSREGGAGYTF
>NA|TRBV9|NA|TRBJ1-6
TGTGCCAGCAGCGTAGGGGGCGTAACACCCCTCCACTTT
CASSVGGVTPLHF
>NA|TRBV5-1|NA|TRBJ1-4
TGCGCCAGCAGCGGAGGAGCAGGGGAGGGGGCAACTAATGAAAAACTGTTTTTT
CASSGGAGEGATNEKLFF
>NA|TRBV5-1|NA|TRBJ1-1
TGCGCCAGCAGCTGGGGGGGAGACCCTGAAGCTTTCTTT
CASSWGGDPEAFF
>NA|TRBV27|NA|TRBJ2-7
TGTGCCAGCAGTTTACAAGACAGCTCCTACGAGCAGTACTTC
CASSLQDSSYEQYF
>TRBD1|TRBV5-4|NA|TRBJ2-7
TGTGCCAGCAGCCCCCCGGGACAGAGCTCCTACGAGCAGTACTTC
CASSPPGQSSYEQYF
>NA|TRBV2|few|TRBJ1-1
TGTGCCAGCAGGCCGGGGGGTTTGCTGGCGGTGAACACTGAAGCTTTCTTT
CASRPGGLLAVNTEAFF
>TRBD2|TRBV7-6|NA|TRBJ2-5
TGTGCCAGCAGCTTAGAGGCTGGGCTAGCGGGAAGGGAGACCCAGTACTTC
CASSLEAGLAGRETQYF
>TRBD1|TRBV18|NA|TRBJ2-5
TGTGCCAGCTCACCGCAAGGGGGCGACGTGGTCCAGTACTTC
CASSPQGGDVVQYF
>NA|TRBV29-1|once|TRBJ2-2
TGCAGCGCCGAAAGGGGGACCTGGGCCGGGGAGCTGTTTTTT
CSAERGTWAGELFF
>TRBD2|TRBV19|NA|TRBJ2-1
TGTGCCAGTAGTGTTATGACTAGCGGGTACCAACGGGTCTTC
CASSVMTSGYQRVF